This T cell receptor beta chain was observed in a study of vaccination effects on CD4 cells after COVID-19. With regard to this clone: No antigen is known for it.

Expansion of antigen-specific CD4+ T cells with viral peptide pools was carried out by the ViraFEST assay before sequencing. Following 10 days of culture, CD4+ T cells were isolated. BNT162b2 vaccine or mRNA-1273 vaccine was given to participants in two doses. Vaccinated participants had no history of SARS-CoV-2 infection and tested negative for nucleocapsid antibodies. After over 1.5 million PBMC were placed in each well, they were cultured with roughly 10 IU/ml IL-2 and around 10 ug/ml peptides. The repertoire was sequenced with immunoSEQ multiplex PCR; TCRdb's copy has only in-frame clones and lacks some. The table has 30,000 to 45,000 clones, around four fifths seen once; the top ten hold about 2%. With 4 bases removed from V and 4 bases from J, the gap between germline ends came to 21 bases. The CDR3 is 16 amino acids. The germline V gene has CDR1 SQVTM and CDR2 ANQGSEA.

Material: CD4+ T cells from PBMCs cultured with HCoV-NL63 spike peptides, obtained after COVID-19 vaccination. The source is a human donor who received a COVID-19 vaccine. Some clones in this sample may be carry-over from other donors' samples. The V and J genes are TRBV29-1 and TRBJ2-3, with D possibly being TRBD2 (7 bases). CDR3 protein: CSVVKSGGLSPDTQYF. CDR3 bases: TGCAGCGTTGTCAAGTCCGGGGGGCTAAGTCCAGATACGCAGTATTTT.